This TCR beta chain was observed in a study of blood T cell repertoires in COVID-19. Study as a whole: Acute and convalescent COVID-19 samples came from the United States, Italy and Spain. T cells, B-cell-depleted T cells, or PBMCs supplied cDNA or gDNA.

This CDR3 spans 13 amino acids. V lost 6 bases and J lost 1, with 9 bases in between. In the original workflow: It was from reference gene primer amplification that nucleated cell counts were estimated. The assay was immunoSEQ multiplex PCR, and TCRdb's table has in-frame clones only and misses some. That table is the source of V, J and clone size, and D and trimming were worked out from the DNA. The sample holds hundreds of thousands of clones, roughly 84% seen once. V and J are TRBV12-3 or TRBV12-4 and TRBJ1-1, with D unresolved. Source material: peripheral blood. The TCR was taken from a woman at least 80 years old with acute or convalescent COVID-19. The CDR3 sequence is CASSPEANTEAFF. The CDR3 bases are TGTGCCAGCAGCCCCGAGGCGAACACTGAAGCTTTCTTT.